These 20 T cell receptor beta chains were sequenced from one sample in a study of cytomegalovirus exposure and HLA in healthy donors. The PCR ran on 60 Vbeta and 13 Jbeta primers. The protocol was immunoSEQ multiplex PCR, while the TCRdb copy is restricted to in-frame clones and leaves out a portion. Of about 240,000 clones listed, about 86% were seen once; the top ten hold roughly 7.4%. The sequencing input was PBMCs. These receptors were collected from a woman in her sixties or seventies in good health and CMV-seropositive.

This chain joins TRBV15 and TRBJ1-4; TRBD1 agrees at 8 bases. Germline-derived CDR1 and CDR2 are LNHNV and YYDKDF (reference sequence). Losses at the gene ends were 5 bases for V and 5 bases for J; bases not matched to a gene: 10. The CDR3 is made up of 16 amino acids. Here the CDR3 DNA reads TGTGCCACCAGCGGACTGCCGGGACAGGCGAATGAAAAACTGTTTTTT. It is translated as CATSGLPGQANEKLFF.

The V call is TRBV27, the J call TRBJ1-5, with 9 bases fitting TRBD1. The CDR3 sequence is 14 residues long. V was clipped by 10 bases and J by 6 bases; unmatched bases: 10. From germline, CDR1 is MNHEY and CDR2 SMNVEV (reference sequence). This chain's CDR3 is CATKNDRGSQPQHF. CDR3 DNA: TGTGCCACCAAAAACGACAGGGGGAGTCAGCCCCAGCATTTT.

CDR3 protein: CASRRAPNNEQFF. CDR3 nucleotides: TGTGCCAGCAGGAGGGCCCCCAACAATGAGCAGTTCTTC. The chain recombines TRBV5-5 with TRBJ2-1, with a tentative D call TRBD2 (5 bases). V was clipped by 5 bases and J by 5 bases, with 11 bases between them. The CDR3 consists of 13 residues. Germline V CDR1 and CDR2: SGHKS, YYEKEE (reference sequence). Using reference TRBV5-5 and TRBJ2-1 for the parts outside the CDR3, the full variable domain is DAGVTQSPTHLIKTRGQQVTLRCSPISGHKSVSWYQQVLGQGPQFIFQYYEKEERGRGNFPDRFSARQFPNYSSELNVNALLLGDSALYLCASRRAPNNEQFFGPGTRLTVL.

This chain connects TRBV7-9 to TRBJ2-2, with D possibly matching TRBD1 (5 bases). Germline assignment: CDR1 SEHNR and CDR2 FQNEAQ (reference sequence). V was clipped by 6 bases and J by 3 bases, with 14 bases between them. CDR3 length: 15 residues. The CDR3 coding sequence is TGTGCCAGCAGTAGCAGGGTTAGGGACACCGGGGAGCTGTTTTTT. Encoded protein: CASSSRVRDTGELFF. Complete variable domain (other parts from reference TRBV7-9 and TRBJ2-2): DTGVSQNPRHKITKRGQNVTFRCDPISEHNRLYWYRQTLGQGPEFLTYFQNEAQLEKSRLLSDRFSAERPKGSFSTLEIQRTEQGDSAMYLCASSSRVRDTGELFFGEGSRLTVL.

The rearrangement joins TRBV28 to TRBJ2-7; tentatively, D is TRBD1 (6 bases). V was cut by 1 base and J by 0 bases, with 10 bases left in between. CDR3 size: 15 residues. The germline V gene has CDR1 MDHEN and CDR2 SYDVKM. The CDR3 DNA reads as TGTGCCAGCAGTTTATTGACAGGCGCCTCCTACGAGCAGTACTTC. It yields the protein CASSLLTGASYEQYF.

The chain is built from TRBV2 and TRBJ2-1, with TRBD2 matching 8 bases. This CDR3 has 14 residues. From germline, CDR1 is SNHLY and CDR2 FYNNEI. V was clipped by 7 bases and J by 1 base; unmatched bases: 3. CDR3 nucleotide sequence: TGTGCCAGCACCGGGACTAGATCCTACAATGAGCAGTTCTTC. Amino acids: CASTGTRSYNEQFF.

V usage is TRBV5-5 and J usage is TRBJ2-7; D might be TRBD2 (6 bases). Germline-derived CDR1 and CDR2 are SGHKS and YYEKEE (reference sequence). Trimming left V 4 bases short and J 2 bases short, with 13 bases between. This CDR3 comprises 14 residues. CDR3 in DNA: TGTGCCAGCAGCGCGGGACCGAGCACCTACGAGCAGTACTTC. Residues: CASSAGPSTYEQYF.

J is TRBJ2-1 and V is TRBV6-6; 14 bases agree with TRBD2. The junction had 6 bases not matched to a gene; V was cut back by 7 bases and J by 7 bases. Germline assignment: CDR1 MNHNY and CDR2 SVGAGI (reference sequence). This CDR3 has 15 residues. CDR3 bases: TGTGCCAGCACCCTAGGGACTAGCGGGAGTAATGAGCAGTTCTTC. Encoded protein: CASTLGTSGSNEQFF.

V and J are TRBV7-6 and TRBJ2-1, with D perhaps TRBD2 (5 bases). Deletions cut 0 bases from V and 0 bases from J, with 9 bases between. The germline V gene has CDR1 SGHVS and CDR2 FNYEAQ. The CDR3 covers 16 residues. The CDR3 protein is CASSLAKRPSYNEQFF. The CDR3 region has the DNA TGTGCCAGCAGCTTAGCGAAGCGGCCCTCCTACAATGAGCAGTTCTTC.

This clone was counted between two and nine times. The rearrangement uses TRBV28 and TRBJ2-1, with 12 nucleotides matching TRBD2. CDR1 is MDHEN, CDR2 SYDVKM, per germline. This CDR3 is built from 15 residues. The V segment lost 6 bases and the J segment 9 bases; nucleotides outside the gene matches: 9. CDR3 bases: TGTGCCAGCAGCCTGAGACTAGCGGGAGTCGGTGAGCAGTTCTTC. It is translated as CASSLRLAGVGEQFF.

The CDR3 loop is CASTYSGYQPQHF. CDR3 sequence (DNA): TGTGCCAGTACTTACTCCGGGTATCAGCCCCAGCATTTT. The genes are TRBV19 and TRBJ1-5, with D uncertain. Germline assignment: CDR1 LNHDA and CDR2 SQIVND (reference sequence). The CDR3 runs 13 residues. Trimming removed 7 bases from V and 5 bases from J, with 12 bases in between.

This sequence joins TRBV7-2 and TRBJ1-2; TRBD1 aligns across 10 bases. This CDR3 comprises 14 residues. Per the germline V gene, CDR1 is SGHTA and CDR2 is FQGNSA. Trimming at V came to 5 bases and at J to 6 bases, leaving 6 bases not matched to a gene. CDR3 in DNA: TGTGCCAGCAGCCAACCGACAGGGGGCAATGGCTACACCTTC. Translation: CASSQPTGGNGYTF.

The rearrangement joins TRBV11-2 to TRBJ2-1; 13 nucleotides align to TRBD2. After removal of 5 bases from V and 2 bases from J, the junction contained 3 bases not matched to a gene. The germline CDR1 and CDR2 sequences are SGHAT and FQNNGV. The CDR3 length is 16 residues. The CDR3 DNA reads TGTGCCAGCAGCCGGACTAGCGGGAGCCCCTACAATGAGCAGTTCTTC. Its translation is CASSRTSGSPYNEQFF.

The genes are TRBV27 and TRBJ2-5, with D uncertain. V shed 3 bases and J shed 1 base, with 6 bases lying between them. The CDR3 is 13 amino acids. Germline-derived CDR1 and CDR2 are MNHEY and SMNVEV (reference sequence). The CDR3 bases are TGTGCCAGCAGTTTGAGACTCCAAGAGACCCAGTACTTC. Residues: CASSLRLQETQYF.

The rearrangement uses TRBV11-3 and TRBJ2-5; tentatively, D is TRBD1 (6 bases). CDR3 length equals 15 residues. The V gene lost 5 bases and the J gene lost 1 base, with 14 bases spanning the gap. CDR1 and CDR2 (germline): SGHNT, YENEEA. The CDR3 region is CASSPGQPGQETQYF. The CDR3, as DNA: TGTGCCAGCAGCCCAGGACAGCCCGGCCAAGAGACCCAGTACTTC.

CDR3 DNA: TGTGCCAGCAGCTACATAGGTGGGGGCAGCGTCATCACTGAAGCTTTCTTT. Residues: CASSYIGGGSVITEAFF. The chain joins TRBV4-2 to TRBJ1-1; weak D call: TRBD1 (6 bases). This CDR3 spans 17 amino acids. The V end was cut by 5 bases, the J end by 4 bases, with 23 bases between. Germline V gene sequence: CDR1 LGHNA, CDR2 YNFKEQ.

This sequence joins TRBV28 and TRBJ2-5; D is uncertain. The ends were cut back, 7 bases at V and 4 bases at J, with 7 bases in the middle. The germline V gene encodes CDR1 MDHEN and CDR2 SYDVKM. The CDR3 is made up of 11 amino acids. CDR3 nucleotide sequence: TGTGCCAGCACCATCAGAGAGACCCAGTACTTC. Translation gives CASTIRETQYF. The full variable domain, its missing parts supplied by reference TRBV28 and TRBJ2-5, is DVKVTQSSRYLVKRTGEKVFLECVQDMDHENMFWYRQDPGLGLRLIYFSYDVKMKEKGDIPEGYSVSREKKERFSLILESASTNQTSMYLCASTIRETQYFGPGTRLLVL.

This clone showed up just once. Here the CDR3 DNA reads TGTGCCAGCAGCCCGGGACAGGGTCCCTACGAGCAGTACTTC. This translates into CASSPGQGPYEQYF. The chain is built from TRBV5-5 and TRBJ2-5, with 9 bases aligning to TRBD1. The assigned J gene may be wrong: the sequence end matches TRBJ2-7 better. This CDR3 region has 14 residues. Germline CDR1 reads SGHKS; CDR2 reads YYEKEE (reference sequence).

The genes are TRBV11-1 and TRBJ1-1; no clear D gene. The CDR3 totals 13 residues. Deletions cut 0 bases from V and 1 base from J, with 3 bases between. Germline CDR1 reads SGHAT; CDR2 reads FQDESV (reference sequence). The CDR3 nucleotides are TGTGCCAGCAGCTTAGCCTGGAACACTGAAGCTTTCTTT. As protein: CASSLAWNTEAFF.

This clone has a handful of counts. This chain links TRBV30 with TRBJ2-6, with 7 bases matching TRBD2. Germline V gene sequence: CDR1 GTSNPN, CDR2 SVGIG (reference sequence). This CDR3 comprises 13 residues. Germline trimming cut 8 bases from V and 2 bases from J; bases unmatched to any gene: 3. The CDR3 sequence: CARRGAGANVLTF. As DNA, the CDR3 is TGTGCCCGCCGGGGGGCTGGGGCCAACGTCCTGACTTTC.